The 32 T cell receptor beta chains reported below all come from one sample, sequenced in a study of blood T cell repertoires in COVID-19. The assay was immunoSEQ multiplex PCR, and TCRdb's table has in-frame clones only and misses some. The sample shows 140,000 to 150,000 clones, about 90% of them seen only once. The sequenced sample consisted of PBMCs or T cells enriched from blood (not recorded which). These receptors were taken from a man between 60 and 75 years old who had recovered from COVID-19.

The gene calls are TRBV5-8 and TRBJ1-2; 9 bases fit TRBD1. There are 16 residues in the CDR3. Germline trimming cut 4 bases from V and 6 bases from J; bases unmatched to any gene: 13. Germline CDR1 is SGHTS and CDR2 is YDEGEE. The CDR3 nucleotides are TGTGCCAGCAGCCCCTATGGTAGGACAGGGGTTAATGGCTACACCTTC. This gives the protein CASSPYGRTGVNGYTF. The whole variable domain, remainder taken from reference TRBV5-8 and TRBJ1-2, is EAGVTQSPTHLIKTRGQQATLRCSPISGHTSVYWYQQALGLGLQFLLWYDEGEERNRGNFPPRFSGRQFPNYSSELNVNALELEDSALYLCASSPYGRTGVNGYTFGSGTRLTVV.

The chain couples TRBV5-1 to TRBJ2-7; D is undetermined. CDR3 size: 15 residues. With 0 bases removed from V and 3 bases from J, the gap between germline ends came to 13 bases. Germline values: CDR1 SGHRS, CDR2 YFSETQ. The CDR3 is CASSLGFSGFYEQYF. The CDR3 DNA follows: TGCGCCAGCAGCTTGGGGTTTTCCGGTTTCTACGAGCAGTACTTC.

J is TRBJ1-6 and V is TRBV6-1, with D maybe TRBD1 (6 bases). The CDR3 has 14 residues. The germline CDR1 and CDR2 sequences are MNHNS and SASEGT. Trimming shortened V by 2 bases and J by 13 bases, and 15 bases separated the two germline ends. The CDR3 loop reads CASSEFGAGAPLHF. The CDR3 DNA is TGTGCCAGCAGTGAATTCGGTGCAGGGGCTCCCCTCCACTTT.

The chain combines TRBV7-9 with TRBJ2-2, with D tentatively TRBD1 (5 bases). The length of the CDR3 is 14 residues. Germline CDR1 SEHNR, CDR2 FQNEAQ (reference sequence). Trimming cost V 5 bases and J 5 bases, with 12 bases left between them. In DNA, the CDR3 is TGTGCCAGCAGCCCAAAACAGGAGACCGGGGAGCTGTTTTTT. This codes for CASSPKQETGELFF.

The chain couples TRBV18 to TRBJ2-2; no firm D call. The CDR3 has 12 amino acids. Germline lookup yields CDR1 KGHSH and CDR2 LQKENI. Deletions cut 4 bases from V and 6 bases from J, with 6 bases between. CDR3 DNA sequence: TGTGCCAGCTCACTGAGAGCCGGGGAGCTGTTTTTT. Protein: CASSLRAGELFF.

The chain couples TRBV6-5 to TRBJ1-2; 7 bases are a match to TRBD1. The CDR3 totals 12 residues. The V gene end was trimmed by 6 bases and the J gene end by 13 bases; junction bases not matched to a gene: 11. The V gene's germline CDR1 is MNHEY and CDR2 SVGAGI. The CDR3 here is CASSLKAGDSTF. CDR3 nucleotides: TGTGCCAGCAGCCTAAAGGCAGGGGACAGCACCTTC.

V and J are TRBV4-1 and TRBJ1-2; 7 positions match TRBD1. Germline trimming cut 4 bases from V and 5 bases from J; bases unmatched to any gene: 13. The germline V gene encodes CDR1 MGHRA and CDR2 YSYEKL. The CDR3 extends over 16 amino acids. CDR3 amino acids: CASSRDRASYRYGYTF. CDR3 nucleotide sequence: TGCGCCAGCAGCCGGGACAGAGCCTCGTATCGTTATGGCTACACCTTC.

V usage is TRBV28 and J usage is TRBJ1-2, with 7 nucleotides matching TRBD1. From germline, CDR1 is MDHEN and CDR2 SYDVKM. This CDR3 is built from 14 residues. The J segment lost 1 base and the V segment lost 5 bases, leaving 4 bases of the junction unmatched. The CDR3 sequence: CASSIQGVNYGYTF. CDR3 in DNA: TGTGCCAGCAGTATCCAGGGGGTTAACTATGGCTACACCTTC.

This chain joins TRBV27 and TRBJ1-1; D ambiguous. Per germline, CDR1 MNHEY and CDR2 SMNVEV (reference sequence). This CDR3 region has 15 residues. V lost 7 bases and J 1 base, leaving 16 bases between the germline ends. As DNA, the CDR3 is TGTGCCAGCATGATGAGAGGGAGAGGGAACACTGAAGCTTTCTTT. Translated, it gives CASMMRGRGNTEAFF.

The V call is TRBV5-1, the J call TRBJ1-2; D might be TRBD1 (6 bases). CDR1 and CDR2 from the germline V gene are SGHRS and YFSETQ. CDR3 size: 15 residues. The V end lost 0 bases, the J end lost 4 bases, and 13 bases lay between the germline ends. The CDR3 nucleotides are TGCGCCAGCAGCTTGGGGCAGGGGACGACCTATGGCTACACCTTC. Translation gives CASSLGQGTTYGYTF.

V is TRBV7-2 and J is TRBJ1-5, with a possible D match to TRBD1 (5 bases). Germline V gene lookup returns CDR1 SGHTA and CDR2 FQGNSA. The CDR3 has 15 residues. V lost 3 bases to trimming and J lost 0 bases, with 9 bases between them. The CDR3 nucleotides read TGTGCCAGCAGCTTGACAGTTTATAGCAATCAGCCCCAGCATTTT. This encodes CASSLTVYSNQPQHF.

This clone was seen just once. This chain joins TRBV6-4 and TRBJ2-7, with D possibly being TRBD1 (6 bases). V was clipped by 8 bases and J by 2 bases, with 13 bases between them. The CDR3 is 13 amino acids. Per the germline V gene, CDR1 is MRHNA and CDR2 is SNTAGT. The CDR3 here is CASLTDSTYEQYF. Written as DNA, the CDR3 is TGTGCCAGCCTCACGGACAGTACCTACGAGCAGTACTTC.

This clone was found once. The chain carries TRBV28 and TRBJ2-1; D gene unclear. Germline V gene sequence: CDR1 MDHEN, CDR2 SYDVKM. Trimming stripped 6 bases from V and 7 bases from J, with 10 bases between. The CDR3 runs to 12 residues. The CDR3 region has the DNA TGTGCCAGCAGCAACAGTGGGAATGAGCAGTTCTTC. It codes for CASSNSGNEQFF.

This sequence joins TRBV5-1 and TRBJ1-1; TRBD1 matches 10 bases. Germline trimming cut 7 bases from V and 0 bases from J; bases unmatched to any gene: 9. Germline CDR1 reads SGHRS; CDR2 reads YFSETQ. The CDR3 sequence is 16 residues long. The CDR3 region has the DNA TGCGCCAGCGGAACCGGGACAGGGGAGATGAACACTGAAGCTTTCTTT. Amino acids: CASGTGTGEMNTEAFF.

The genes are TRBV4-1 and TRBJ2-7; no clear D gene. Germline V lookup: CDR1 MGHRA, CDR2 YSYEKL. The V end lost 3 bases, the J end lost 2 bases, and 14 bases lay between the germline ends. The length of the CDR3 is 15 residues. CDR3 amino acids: CASSQTGNLAYEQYF. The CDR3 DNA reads TGCGCCAGCAGCCAGACGGGTAATTTAGCCTACGAGCAGTACTTC.

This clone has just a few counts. The CDR3 sequence: CATSREQGANYGYTF. CDR3 DNA: TGTGCCACCAGCAGGGAACAGGGGGCTAACTATGGCTACACCTTC. The chain employs TRBV15 and TRBJ1-2; 8 bases agree with TRBD1. The CDR3 runs 15 residues. CDR1 is LNHNV, CDR2 YYDKDF, per germline (reference sequence). J gave up 0 bases and V 3 bases, and 3 bases lay outside the gene matches. The entire variable domain, with the rest obtained from reference TRBV15 and TRBJ1-2, is as follows: DAMVIQNPRYQVTQFGKPVTLSCSQTLNHNVMYWYQQKSSQAPKLLFHYYDKDFNNEADTPDNFQSRRPNTSFCFLDIRSPGLGDTAMYLCATSREQGANYGYTFGSGTRLTVV.

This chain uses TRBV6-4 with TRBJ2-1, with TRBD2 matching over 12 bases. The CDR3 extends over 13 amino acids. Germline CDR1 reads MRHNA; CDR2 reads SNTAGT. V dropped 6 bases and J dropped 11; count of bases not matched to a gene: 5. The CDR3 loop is CASSALAGGKQFF. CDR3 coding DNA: TGTGCCAGCAGCGCACTAGCGGGAGGCAAGCAGTTCTTC.

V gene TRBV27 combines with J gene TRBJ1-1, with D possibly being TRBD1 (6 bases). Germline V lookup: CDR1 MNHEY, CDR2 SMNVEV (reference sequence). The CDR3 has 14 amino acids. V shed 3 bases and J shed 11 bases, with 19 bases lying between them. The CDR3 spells CASSLLGAAPHAFF. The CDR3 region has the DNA TGTGCCAGCAGTTTGTTGGGGGCCGCACCACACGCTTTCTTT.

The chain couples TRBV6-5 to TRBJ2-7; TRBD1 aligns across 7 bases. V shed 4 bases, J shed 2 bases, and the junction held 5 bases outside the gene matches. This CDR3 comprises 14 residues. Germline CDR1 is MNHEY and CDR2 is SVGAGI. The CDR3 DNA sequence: TGTGCCAGCAGTTCGCCCCAGGGGGCCTACGAGCAGTACTTC. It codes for CASSSPQGAYEQYF.

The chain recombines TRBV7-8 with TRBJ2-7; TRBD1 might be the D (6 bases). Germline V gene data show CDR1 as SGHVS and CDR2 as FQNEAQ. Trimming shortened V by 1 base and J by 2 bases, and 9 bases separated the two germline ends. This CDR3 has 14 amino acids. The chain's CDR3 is CASSLGAGAYEQYF. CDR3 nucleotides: TGTGCCAGCAGCTTAGGGGCAGGGGCCTACGAGCAGTACTTC. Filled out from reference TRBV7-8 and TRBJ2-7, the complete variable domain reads GAGVSQSPRYKVAKRGQDVALRCDPISGHVSLFWYQQALGQGPEFLTYFQNEAQLDKSGLPSDRFFAERPEGSVSTLKIQRTQQEDSAVYLCASSLGAGAYEQYFGPGTRLTVT.

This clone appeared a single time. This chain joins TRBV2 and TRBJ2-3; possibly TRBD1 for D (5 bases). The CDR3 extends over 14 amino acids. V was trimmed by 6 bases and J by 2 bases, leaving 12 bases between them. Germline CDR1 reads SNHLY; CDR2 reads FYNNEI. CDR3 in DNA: TGTGCCAGCAGCCGGGTGACAGTCACAGATACGCAGTATTTT. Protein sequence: CASSRVTVTDTQYF.

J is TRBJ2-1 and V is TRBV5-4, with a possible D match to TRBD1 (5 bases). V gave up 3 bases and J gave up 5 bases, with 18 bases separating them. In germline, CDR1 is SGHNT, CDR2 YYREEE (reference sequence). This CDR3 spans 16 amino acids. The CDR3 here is CASSSGKSRVDNEQFF. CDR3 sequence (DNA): TGTGCCAGCAGCTCAGGGAAAAGTAGGGTTGACAATGAGCAGTTCTTC.

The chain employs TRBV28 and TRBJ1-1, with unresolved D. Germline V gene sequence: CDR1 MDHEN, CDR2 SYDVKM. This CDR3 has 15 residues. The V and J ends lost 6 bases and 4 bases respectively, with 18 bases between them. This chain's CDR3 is CASSPVGVKPTEAFF. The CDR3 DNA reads TGTGCCAGCAGCCCGGTCGGGGTAAAGCCCACTGAAGCTTTCTTT.

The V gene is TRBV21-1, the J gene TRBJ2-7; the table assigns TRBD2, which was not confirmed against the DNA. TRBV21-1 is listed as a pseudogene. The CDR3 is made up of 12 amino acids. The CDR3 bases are TGTGCCAGCAGCAAACGGGGATACGAGCAGTACTTC. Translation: CASSKRGYEQYF.

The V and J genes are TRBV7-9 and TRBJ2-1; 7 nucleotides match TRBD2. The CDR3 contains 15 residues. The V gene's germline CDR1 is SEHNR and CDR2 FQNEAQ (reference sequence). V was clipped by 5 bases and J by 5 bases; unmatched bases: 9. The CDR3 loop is CASSPTGLPNNEQFF. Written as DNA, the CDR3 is TGTGCCAGCAGCCCTACGGGACTACCCAACAATGAGCAGTTCTTC.

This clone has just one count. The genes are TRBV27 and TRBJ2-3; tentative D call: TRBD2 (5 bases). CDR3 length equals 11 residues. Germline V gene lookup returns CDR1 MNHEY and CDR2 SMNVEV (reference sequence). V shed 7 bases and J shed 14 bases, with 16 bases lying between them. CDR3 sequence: CASNEGSSWYF. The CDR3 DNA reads TGTGCCAGCAACGAGGGAAGTTCTTGGTATTTT.

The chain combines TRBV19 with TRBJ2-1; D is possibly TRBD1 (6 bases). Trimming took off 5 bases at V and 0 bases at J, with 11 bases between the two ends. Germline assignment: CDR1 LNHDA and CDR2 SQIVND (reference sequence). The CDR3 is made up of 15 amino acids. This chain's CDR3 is CASSPDRSSYNEQFF. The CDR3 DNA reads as TGTGCCAGTAGTCCCGACAGGAGCTCCTACAATGAGCAGTTCTTC. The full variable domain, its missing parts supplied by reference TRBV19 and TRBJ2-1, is DGGITQSPKYLFRKEGQNVTLSCEQNLNHDAMYWYRQDPGQGLRLIYYSQIVNDFQKGDIAEGYSVSREKKESFPLTVTSAQKNPTAFYLCASSPDRSSYNEQFFGPGTRLTVL.

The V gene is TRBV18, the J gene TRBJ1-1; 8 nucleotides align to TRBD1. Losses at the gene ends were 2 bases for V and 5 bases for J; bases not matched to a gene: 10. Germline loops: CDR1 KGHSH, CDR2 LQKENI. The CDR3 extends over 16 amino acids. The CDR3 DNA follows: TGTGCCAGCTCACCAGCCGGGGGACAGGTAGGAACTGAAGCTTTCTTT. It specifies CASSPAGGQVGTEAFF.

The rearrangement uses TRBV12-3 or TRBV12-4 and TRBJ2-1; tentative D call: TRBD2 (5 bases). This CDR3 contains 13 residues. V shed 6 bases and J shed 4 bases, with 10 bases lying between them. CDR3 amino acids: CASSELEYNEQFF. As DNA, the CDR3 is TGTGCCAGCAGCGAACTAGAATACAATGAGCAGTTCTTC.

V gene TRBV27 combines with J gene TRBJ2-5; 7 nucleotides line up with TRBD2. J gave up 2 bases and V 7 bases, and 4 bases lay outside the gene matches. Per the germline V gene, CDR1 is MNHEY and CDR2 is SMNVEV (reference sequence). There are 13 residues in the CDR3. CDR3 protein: CASTGRAQETQYF. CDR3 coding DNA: TGTGCCAGCACGGGGAGGGCACAAGAGACCCAGTACTTC.

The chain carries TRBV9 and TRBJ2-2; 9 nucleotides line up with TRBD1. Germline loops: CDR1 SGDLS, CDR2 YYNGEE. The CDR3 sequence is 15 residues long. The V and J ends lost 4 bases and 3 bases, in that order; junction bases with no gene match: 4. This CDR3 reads CASSPGQGYTGELFF. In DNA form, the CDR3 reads TGTGCCAGCAGCCCCGGACAGGGGTACACCGGGGAGCTGTTTTTT.

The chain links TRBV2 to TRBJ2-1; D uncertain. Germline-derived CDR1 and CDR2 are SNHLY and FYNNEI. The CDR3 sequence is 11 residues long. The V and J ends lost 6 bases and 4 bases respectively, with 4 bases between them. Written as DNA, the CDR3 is TGTGCCAGCAGCCTTTACAATGAGCAGTTCTTC. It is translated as CASSLYNEQFF.